This TCR beta chain is from a study of blood T cell repertoires in COVID-19 (dated by TCRdb to 2020 to 2021). As for the study more broadly: Samples from collaborators originated in the United States, Italy and Spain and spanned both the acute and convalescent phases of COVID-19. The material from the prospective study consisted of cDNA or gDNA derived from T cells, B-cell-depleted T cells, or PBMCs. Subjects who had been exposed to COVID-19, were actively infected with it, or had recovered from it provided the deeply sampled blood TCRbeta repertoires that made up the dataset. The repertoires were released in a freely available public database meant as a resource for research on the immune response to SARS-CoV-2. Samples came from the ongoing ImmuneRACE study (first 160 participants) plus 1,254 subjects from 6 global collaborators. The sample metadata nearly always contained a de-identified subject ID, COVID-19 status, age in years and sex. Where HLA class I and class II types were available, the types were taken from metadata supplied by the sample provider, not from assay-based typing.

Overall study results and their limits: Clinical and demographic metadata were provided uncurated, with the amount varying by source and participant.

The sample holds a few counts of this clone. Its target antigen remains unknown. One base away there is no much larger clone; base qualities are not given. Participants in the prospective study were enrolled through a virtual design, were aged roughly 18 to 100 years, and lived in fewer than 30 United States geographic areas. In the prospective study, participants were assigned to cohorts based on the clinical history participants reported in a screening survey and a study questionnaire. ImmuneRACE Cohort 3 recovered participants were defined by two consecutive negative NP/OP PCR tests, healthcare professional clearance, or symptom resolution. In the prospective study, whole blood, serum and a nasopharyngeal or oropharyngeal swab were collected from each participant by mobile phlebotomists. Over a roughly 2-month period, participants in the prospective study had the option of providing additional blood draws and questionnaires. Prospective study blood samples were shipped either frozen or at room temperature before DNA extraction.

The immunoSEQ Assay, a bias-controlled multiplex PCR, was used to amplify TCRbeta CDR3 regions from genomic DNA. Turning to the authors' computational methods: The number of nucleated cells in each sample was estimated from the amplification of reference gene primers within the assay. Sequence reads were collapsed and filtered to measure the absolute abundance of every unique TCRbeta CDR3 rearrangement. For each sample, productive Simpson clonality was calculated as the square root of Simpson's diversity index across productive rearrangements. TCRdb's version of the immuneACCESS table is confined to in-frame rearrangements and falls short of the full clone set. An unresolved V gene accounts for under half of the shortfall where checked; the remainder is of unknown origin. That table supplies the V and J calls and clone size; D and trimming were determined from the DNA. The sample records about 380,000 clones, approximately 89% of which are singletons. The ten biggest clones cover under 1.5% of the sample.

The sequenced material came from PBMCs or T cells enriched from blood (not recorded which). The clonotype comes from a man aged 25 to 40 who had recovered from COVID-19.

The nucleotide sequence reads as follows: TGTGCCAGCGGGGGACAGGCCAACACCGGGGAGCTGTTTTTT. This sequence encodes CASGGQANTGELFF. The V gene is TRBV9 and the J gene is TRBJ2-2, and 8 bases in between align with TRBD1. After removal of 7 bases from V and 2 bases from J, the junction retains 4 bases not matched to a gene. Based on the germline V gene, the CDR1 and CDR2 sequences are SGDLS and YYNGEE. The CDR3, from cysteine to phenylalanine, totals 14 residues. Left in the record is the CDR3 DNA by itself, 42 bases read in frame from the first base.